This T cell receptor beta chain appears in the sequencing data of a study of cytomegalovirus exposure and HLA in healthy donors. Study-level information: The platform used for the approximately 130 validation repertoires matched that of the roughly 670 first-cohort repertoires, a later analysis reported. Study-level results: Most TCR sequences were rare, but some public TCRs occurred in many donors. Subsequent analysis found a tendency for first-cohort TCR clusters to co-occur within the 100 to 150 validation repertoires.

V was shortened by 0 bases and J by 6 bases, with 16 bases between the two germline ends. The CDR3 totals 15 residues. Germline lookup yields CDR1 GTSNPN and CDR2 SVGIG (reference sequence). The study drew the donors from its roughly 120-subject validation cohort, separate from the approximately 670-subject first cohort. As regards this clone: The antigen remains undetermined.

Profiling relied on immunoSEQ multiplex PCR, and the TCRdb table lists in-frame clones only, not all of them. The sample has more than 90,000 clones, roughly 88% seen once. This sequence originates from a young man in good health and CMV-seronegative. The rearrangement uses TRBV30 and TRBJ2-3; perhaps TRBD1 as D (5 bases). Material: PBMCs. CDR3 sequence: CAWSVLLLKGDTQYF. CDR3 nucleotide sequence: TGTGCCTGGAGTGTACTGCTTTTAAAGGGGGATACGCAGTATTTT.